This TCR beta chain was captured in a study of T cell responses to AZD1222 COVID-19 vaccine. Study-wide findings and caveats: Two AZD1222 doses significantly raised spike-specific TCR breadth and depth over controls.

This clone came up once. Its antigen is undetermined. TCRdb's table, derived via immunoSEQ multiplex PCR, lists solely in-frame clones and lacks some. The sample has approximately 92,000 clones, just over 90% seen once. This clonotype was obtained from an adult in good health. The material sequenced was peripheral blood, taken on day 0 of AZD1222 vaccination.

For the CDR3, the DNA is TGTGCCAGCAGTACACACTACGAGCAGTACTTC. It specifies CASSTHYEQYF. V is TRBV6-5 and J is TRBJ2-7; D unclear. Trimming left V 5 bases short and J 3 bases short, with 5 bases between. The CDR3 covers 11 residues. Per the germline V gene, CDR1 is MNHEY and CDR2 is SVGAGI.